Listed below are T cell receptor delta chains from one sample, sequenced in a study of delta chains in infants with herpesvirus infections. TCRdb re-identified clones in the RT-PCR reads via CATT. This table holds 1,400 or so delta-chain clones, 30% to 40% found once. Sample: peripheral blood, taken at time point 2 of longitudinal follow-up. Receptors were obtained from a human donor who was a Ugandan infant, either HIV-exposed or HIV-unexposed (not recorded which). Each CDR3 is given with its conserved first and last residue. Fields, in order: D gene, clone size, V gene, J gene, CDR3 protein, CDR3 DNA. The D gene is left open where the match is weak. Clone sizes are given selectively: once, few, many, or a class where the clone is expanded.

TRDD3	medium-sized	TRDV1	TRDJ1	CALGELVPFRLGEGTISLTDKLIF	TGTGCTCTTGGGGAACTAGTGCCGTTCCGACTGGGGGAGGGGACCATATCGCTAACCGATAAACTCATCTTT
TRDD3	NA	TRDV2	TRDJ1	CACDAAAVLWGIKSDKLIF	TGTGCCTGTGACGCCGCCGCAGTTCTCTGGGGGATTAAATCCGATAAACTCATCTTT
NA	medium-sized	TRDV1	TRDJ3	CALGEGALLPLSWDTRQMFF	TGTGCTCTTGGGGAAGGGGCCCTACTGCCCCTCTCCTGGGACACCCGACAGATGTTTTTC
NA	medium-sized	TRDV1	TRDJ1	CALGSQDPSPNLYTDKLIF	TGTGCTCTTGGGTCCCAGGATCCTTCCCCTAACCTGTACACCGATAAACTCATCTTT
NA	large	TRDV1	TRDJ1	CALGELELPGVPYTDKLIF	TGTGCTCTTGGGGAACTAGAACTCCCGGGGGTCCCGTACACCGATAAACTCATCTTT
TRDD3	few	TRAV29/DV5	TRDJ1	CAATIRPSYWGIRTWTYTDKLIF	TGTGCAGCAACAATACGCCCCTCGTACTGGGGGATACGCACTTGGACGTACACCGATAAACTCATCTTT
TRDD3	large	TRDV2	TRDJ3	CACDTGGYWDTRQMFF	TGTGCCTGTGACACTGGGGGATACTGGGACACCCGACAGATGTTTTTC
TRDD3	large	TRDV1	TRDJ1	CALGDSYWGTAEDKLIF	TGTGCTCTTGGGGACTCTTACTGGGGGACCGCAGAGGATAAACTCATCTTT
TRDD3	few	TRDV3	TRDJ1	CASRAFLHLLGDKPQTDKLIF	TGTGCCTCTCGGGCCTTCCTCCACTTACTGGGGGACAAACCTCAAACCGATAAACTCATCTTT
TRDD3	medium-sized	TRDV1	TRDJ2	CALGELGPISLTGGLTAQLFF	TGTGCTCTTGGGGAACTAGGTCCCATTTCGCTTACTGGGGGACTGACAGCACAACTCTTCTTT
TRDD2	NA	TRDV1	TRDJ3	CALGRRLPTVGLLGAWDTRQMFF	TGTGCTCTTGGGCGCCGCCTTCCTACGGTGGGGTTACTGGGTGCCTGGGACACCCGACAGATGTTTTTC
TRDD2	NA	TRDV1	TRDJ1	CALGVFLNPSYGPTKAFQLIF	TGTGCTCTTGGGGTATTCCTAAATCCTTCCTACGGACCTACCAAAGCGTTTCAACTCATCTTT
TRDD3	large	TRDV1	TRDJ1	CALGELGLGIFPHPILGPLTDKLIF	TGTGCTCTTGGGGAACTAGGATTAGGGATATTCCCTCACCCCATACTGGGGCCCCTCACCGATAAACTCATCTTT
TRDD3	medium-sized	TRDV1	TRDJ2	CALGELETGGRLTAQLFF	TGTGCTCTTGGGGAACTAGAAACTGGGGGACGCTTGACAGCACAACTCTTCTTT
TRDD3	NA	TRDV1	TRDJ1	CALGAPPLRWGDTRYTDKLIF	TGTGCTCTTGGGGCACCCCCTCTCAGGTGGGGGGATACCCGGTACACCGATAAACTCATCTTT
NA	medium-sized	TRDV1	TRDJ1	CALGELNPLPLYTDKLIF	TGTGCTCTTGGGGAACTTAATCCTTTACCCCTGTACACCGATAAACTCATCTTT
TRDD3	medium-sized	TRDV2	TRDJ1	CACDTLVLGDPHTDKLIF	TGTGCCTGTGACACCTTGGTACTGGGGGATCCCCACACCGATAAACTCATCTTT
TRDD2	medium-sized	TRDV1	TRDJ1	CALGELGFLRIDKLIF	TGTGCTCTTGGGGAACTGGGCTTCCTACGAATCGATAAACTCATCTTT
TRDD3	few	TRDV1	TRDJ1	CALGELSPMIHTGGYARRNSDKLIF	TGTGCTCTTGGGGAACTTTCCCCTATGATCCATACTGGGGGATACGCAAGGAGGAATAGCGATAAACTCATCTTT
TRDD3	large	TRDV1	TRDJ1	CALGDLPPRGIPGYTDKLIF	TGTGCTCTTGGGGACCTTCCCCCCCGGGGGATACCGGGTTACACCGATAAACTCATCTTT
TRDD3	few	TRDV1	TRDJ1	CALGERNWGMSRYTDKLIF	TGTGCTCTTGGGGAACGAAACTGGGGGATGAGCCGGTACACCGATAAACTCATCTTT
TRDD3	NA	TRDV1	TRDJ1	CALGEPPLGDTRGPRTDKLIF	TGTGCTCTTGGGGAACCTCCACTGGGGGATACGCGCGGGCCCCGCACCGATAAACTCATCTTT
TRDD3	NA	TRAV29/DV5	TRDJ1	CAASASLPCGWGIRTDKLIF	TGTGCAGCAAGCGCGAGCCTACCCTGTGGCTGGGGGATACGGACCGATAAACTCATCTTT
TRDD3	medium-sized	TRDV1	TRDJ2	CALGEKRRGVLGDTKTAQLFF	TGTGCTCTTGGGGAAAAGCGGAGGGGGGTACTGGGGGATACAAAGACAGCACAACTCTTCTTT
TRDD3	large	TRDV1	TRDJ1	CALGGGVASNNYWGISDKLIF	TGTGCTCTTGGGGGCGGTGTGGCTTCCAATAATTACTGGGGGATCAGCGATAAACTCATCTTT
TRDD3	large	TRDV1	TRDJ1	CALGELGSLRRGIDTDKLIF	TGTGCTCTTGGGGAACTAGGGAGCCTACGCCGGGGGATAGACACCGATAAACTCATCTTT
NA	large	TRDV1	TRDJ1	CALVNAFFLRYSYYTDKLIF	TGTGCTCTTGTCAATGCATTCTTCCTCCGATACTCTTACTACACCGATAAACTCATCTTT
NA	large	TRDV1	TRDJ2	CALGERIPTAQLFF	TGTGCTCTTGGGGAACGTATTCCGACAGCACAACTCTTCTTT
TRDD3	medium-sized	TRDV1	TRDJ1	CALGERLGDTETDKLIF	TGTGCTCTTGGGGAACGGCTGGGGGATACGGAGACCGATAAACTCATCTTT
TRDD3	few	TRDV1	TRDJ1	CALGYYWGIRWGTDKLIF	TGTGCTCTTGGCTACTACTGGGGGATACGCTGGGGAACCGATAAACTCATCTTT
NA	medium-sized	TRDV1	TRDJ2	CALGDISPLYWARPPFLTAQLFF	TGTGCTCTTGGGGATATTTCCCCTCTGTACTGGGCTCGCCCCCCTTTTTTGACAGCACAACTCTTCTTT
NA	NA	TRDV2	TRDJ3	CACDTPVLRGTLSWDTRQMFF	TGTGCCTGCGACACGCCCGTTCTGCGGGGGACGCTATCCTGGGACACCCGACAGATGTTTTTC
NA	medium-sized	TRDV1	TRDJ1	CALGEHPGDYTDKLIF	TGTGCTCTTGGGGAACATCCGGGGGACTACACCGATAAACTCATCTTT
TRDD3	medium-sized	TRDV1	TRDJ1	CALGKSPNSSGGYTLKYTDKLIF	TGTGCTCTTGGGAAGTCCCCGAATTCCAGTGGGGGATATACCCTTAAGTACACCGATAAACTCATCTTT
TRDD3	large	TRDV1	TRDJ1	CALGELPYWGRATRAYTDKLIF	TGTGCTCTTGGGGAACTCCCGTACTGGGGCCGAGCAACCAGGGCGTACACCGATAAACTCATCTTT
NA	medium-sized	TRDV1	TRDJ1	CALGERPPYRYTYTDKLIF	TGTGCTCTTGGGGAACGACCTCCTTACAGATACACGTACACCGATAAACTCATCTTT